These 32 T cell receptor beta chains came from one sample sequenced in a study of radiation and T cells in renal cell carcinoma. Indicated time point: blood 2 weeks post-SBRT. This sample's treatment: 15 Gy SBRT to primary tumor, nephrectomy 4 weeks later. Sequenced by immunoSEQ multiplex PCR; TCRdb stores in-frame clones only, minus some. Of about 130,000 clones listed, 65% to 85% are singletons. Sequencing used blood, obtained from a patient whose treatment included radiotherapy and nephrectomy. Receptors were obtained from a man in his forties or fifties with renal cell carcinoma.

V and J are TRBV5-1 and TRBJ1-2; D call uncertain. Germline V gene sequence: CDR1 SGHRS, CDR2 YFSETQ. Between the trimmed V and J ends, which lost 4 bases and 10 bases, there was a span of 17 bases. This CDR3 comprises 13 residues. The CDR3 loop reads CASSPDLLRFYTF. DNA for the CDR3: TGCGCCAGCAGCCCAGATCTTTTGAGATTCTACACCTTC.

The gene calls are TRBV30 and TRBJ2-3, with a weak D call TRBD1 (5 bases). CDR1 and CDR2 (germline): GTSNPN, SVGIG (reference sequence). Deletions cut 0 bases from V and 5 bases from J, with 9 bases between. The CDR3 runs 13 residues. CDR3 amino acids: CAWSVQRGDTQYF. CDR3 bases: TGTGCCTGGAGTGTACAAAGGGGAGATACGCAGTATTTT.

The chain has TRBV9 and TRBJ1-4, with a possible D match to TRBD1 (6 bases). Germline V gene sequence: CDR1 SGDLS, CDR2 YYNGEE. With 4 bases removed from V and 7 bases from J, the gap between germline ends came to 23 bases. CDR3 size: 17 residues. Here the CDR3 DNA reads TGTGCCAGCAGCCCCGAACGAGGGGGGCGCCGCGGTGAAAAACTGTTTTTT. It translates to CASSPERGGRRGEKLFF. Full variable domain (remainder filled in from reference TRBV9 and TRBJ1-4): DSGVTQTPKHLITATGQRVTLRCSPRSGDLSVYWYQQSLDQGLQFLIQYYNGEERAKGNILERFSAQQFPDLHSELNLSSLELGDSALYFCASSPERGGRRGEKLFFGSGTQLSVL.

This clone has only one observation. The chain recombines TRBV29-1 with TRBJ2-5, with 7 positions matching TRBD2. Germline V gene data show CDR1 as SQVTM and CDR2 as ANQGSEA. V trimming: 2 bases; J trimming: 3 bases; junction bases outside the gene matches: 6. The CDR3 contains 14 residues. CDR3 sequence: CSVESSGRKETQYF. CDR3 DNA: TGCAGCGTTGAAAGTAGCGGGCGAAAAGAGACCCAGTACTTC.

This clone occurred once. The chain joins TRBV5-5 to TRBJ1-5, with a weak D call TRBD1 (5 bases). In germline, CDR1 is SGHKS, CDR2 YYEKEE (reference sequence). The CDR3 sequence is 13 residues long. The V and J ends lost 1 base and 6 bases respectively, with 8 bases between them. The CDR3 reads CASSLWGGQPQHF. The CDR3 DNA reads as TGTGCCAGCAGCTTGTGGGGGGGTCAGCCCCAGCATTTT.

This clone occurred once. This chain uses TRBV4-2 with TRBJ2-7; the D gene is possibly TRBD1 (5 bases). Deletions cut 4 bases from V and 3 bases from J, with 13 bases between. Germline CDR1 and CDR2: LGHNA and YNFKEQ. The CDR3 is 14 residues long. CDR3 bases: TGTGCCAGCAGCCTCGGAACAGGAAGCTACGAGCAGTACTTC. Its protein product is CASSLGTGSYEQYF.

This chain uses TRBV10-3 with TRBJ1-5; the D gene is possibly TRBD1 (5 bases). V was trimmed by 5 bases and J by 2 bases, leaving 10 bases between them. The length of the CDR3 is 14 residues. Germline CDR1 and CDR2: ENHRY and SYGVKD. This CDR3 is CAISRTLGNQPQHF. The CDR3 coding sequence is TGTGCCATCAGTAGGACACTAGGCAATCAGCCCCAGCATTTT.

This sequence joins TRBV10-1 and TRBJ2-2, with TRBD1 identical over 8 bases. Germline-derived CDR1 and CDR2 are WNHNN and SYGVQD (reference sequence). Trimming cost V 6 bases and J 5 bases; bases outside gene matches: 11. There are 16 residues in the CDR3. The CDR3 loop is CASSKPGQGGTGELFF. The CDR3 bases are TGCGCCAGCAGCAAACCAGGACAGGGTGGTACCGGGGAGCTGTTTTTT.

This chain joins TRBV7-2 and TRBJ1-4, with no clear D. CDR1 and CDR2 from the germline V gene are SGHTA and FQGNSA. The CDR3 covers 14 residues. The germline V and J ends were trimmed by 3 bases and 7 bases, with 12 bases remaining between them. The CDR3 sequence: CASSFLGSREKLFF. CDR3 nucleotide sequence: TGTGCCAGCAGCTTCCTGGGGTCTCGTGAAAAACTGTTTTTT.

The J gene is TRBJ1-2, the V gene TRBV9; 10 bases match TRBD1. Germline-derived CDR1 and CDR2 are SGDLS and YYNGEE. Germline trimming cut 0 bases from V and 7 bases from J; bases unmatched to any gene: 9. The CDR3 length is 16 residues. In DNA, the CDR3 is TGTGCCAGCAGCGTAGGAGCCGGGACAGGGGTCGGTGGCTACACCTTC. The encoded protein is CASSVGAGTGVGGYTF.

V gene TRBV5-4 combines with J gene TRBJ1-1, with no clear D. CDR3 length: 12 residues. The germline V gene encodes CDR1 SGHNT and CDR2 YYREEE (reference sequence). V gave up 0 bases and J gave up 8 bases, with 8 bases separating them. DNA of the CDR3: TGTGCCAGCAGCTTGGGGGAAAGGGAAGCTTTCTTT. Protein product: CASSLGEREAFF.

The rearrangement links TRBV15 to TRBJ1-3, with D possibly TRBD1 on 5 matching bases. Germline assignment: CDR1 LNHNV and CDR2 YYDKDF (reference sequence). V gave up 1 base and J gave up 4 bases, with 8 bases separating them. This CDR3 has 14 residues. DNA for the CDR3: TGTGCCACCAGCAGAGGTGGGGGGGGAAACACCATATATTTT. Residues: CATSRGGGGNTIYF.

This clone appeared once. This chain links TRBV5-1 with TRBJ1-5; 7 positions match TRBD1. Trimming cost V 1 base and J 7 bases; bases outside gene matches: 5. Germline V CDR1 and CDR2: SGHRS, YFSETQ. The CDR3 has 14 residues. The CDR3 loop is CASSLRQGVQPQHF. CDR3 DNA: TGCGCCAGCAGCTTGCGACAGGGTGTACAGCCCCAGCATTTT.

The gene calls are TRBV20-1 and TRBJ2-3; D remains unclear. V was pared by 6 bases and J by 7 bases, with 11 bases between. CDR1 and CDR2 from the germline V gene are DFQATT and SNEGSKA (reference sequence). The CDR3 length is 11 residues. CDR3 DNA sequence: TGCAGTGCAACTCAGGAAAATACGCAGTATTTT. It encodes CSATQENTQYF.

For the CDR3, the DNA is TGTGCCAGCAGCCAAAGGCAGGGGGCCGGTGGCTACACCTTC. Translating gives CASSQRQGAGGYTF. This chain joins TRBV6-5 and TRBJ1-2; 8 bases align to TRBD1. Per the germline V gene, CDR1 is MNHEY and CDR2 is SVGAGI. V trimming: 6 bases; J trimming: 7 bases; junction bases outside the gene matches: 10. This CDR3 contains 14 residues.

CDR3 in DNA: TGTGCCAGCAGCTCCTCCCCTTCGGACAGTAACTATGGCTACACCTTC. The encoded protein is CASSSSPSDSNYGYTF. This chain uses TRBV21-1 with TRBJ1-2; TRBD1 is the table's D call, not checked against the DNA. TRBV21-1 is a pseudogene. CDR3 length: 16 amino acids.

This rearrangement joins TRBV7-9 to TRBJ2-3; 11 nucleotides agree with TRBD2. V was clipped by 4 bases and J by 4 bases; unmatched bases: 7. CDR3 length: 16 amino acids. Germline loops: CDR1 SEHNR, CDR2 FQNEAQ (reference sequence). The CDR3 loop reads CASSSPGLAESDTQYF. Here the CDR3 DNA reads TGTGCCAGCAGCTCGCCGGGACTAGCGGAATCAGATACGCAGTATTTT.

This clone came up a few times. The chain employs TRBV7-9 and TRBJ2-7, with D unresolved. Germline CDR1 reads SEHNR; CDR2 reads FQNEAQ (reference sequence). The CDR3 sequence is 14 residues long. V dropped 7 bases and J dropped 3 bases, with 16 bases sitting between them. The CDR3 DNA sequence: TGTGCCAGCACAATGGAGTTGGGCCTCTACGAGCAGTACTTC. Residues: CASTMELGLYEQYF.

The CDR3 loop reads CASSHVYEQYF. The CDR3 DNA sequence: TGTGCCAGCAGTCATGTATACGAGCAGTACTTC. This sequence joins TRBV28 and TRBJ2-7; D remains unclear. Germline CDR1 reads MDHEN; CDR2 reads SYDVKM. Between the trimmed V and J ends, which lost 5 bases and 4 bases, there was a span of 6 bases. This CDR3 contains 11 residues.

The V gene is TRBV19, the J gene TRBJ2-7; the D gene could be TRBD1 or TRBD2 (5 bases each). Germline CDR1 is LNHDA and CDR2 is SQIVND (reference sequence). This CDR3 comprises 15 residues. The V end lost 10 bases, the J end lost 2 bases, and 21 bases lay between the germline ends. The CDR3 reads CATGNRVGATYEQYF. CDR3 DNA: TGTGCCACCGGAAATAGAGTCGGGGCTACCTACGAGCAGTACTTC.

The rearrangement joins TRBV5-1 to TRBJ2-6; the D gene is possibly TRBD1 (5 bases). CDR1 is SGHRS, CDR2 YFSETQ, per germline. V lost 2 bases, J lost 0 bases, and 6 bases lay in between. The CDR3 loop spans 15 amino acids. CDR3 nucleotides: TGCGCCAGCAGCTTTACAGGCTCTGGGGCCAACGTCCTGACTTTC. Protein sequence: CASSFTGSGANVLTF. The entire variable domain, with the rest obtained from reference TRBV5-1 and TRBJ2-6, is as follows: KAGVTQTPRYLIKTRGQQVTLSCSPISGHRSVSWYQQTPGQGLQFLFEYFSETQRNKGNFPGRFSGRQFSNSRSEMNVSTLELGDSALYLCASSFTGSGANVLTFGAGSRLTVL.

As to this clone: Germline is not matched at one junction end, which may reflect a read error. The chain employs TRBV7-7 and TRBJ2-1, with unresolved D. The CDR3 has 13 residues. Germline CDR1 SSHAT, CDR2 FNYEAQ (reference sequence). The DNA for the CDR3 is TGTGCTAGCAGCTTAGATCTTCTGGATGAGCAGTTCTTC. Its protein product is CASSLDLLDEQFF.

The chain recombines TRBV20-1 with TRBJ1-5; D remains unclear. The V gene's germline CDR1 is DFQATT and CDR2 SNEGSKA (reference sequence). Deletions cut 1 base from V and 11 bases from J, with 9 bases between. This CDR3 comprises 11 residues. CDR3 sequence (DNA): TGCAGTGCTAGAGGTGGAAGAGCCCAGCATTTT. Protein sequence: CSARGGRAQHF.

The rearrangement joins TRBV7-2 to TRBJ2-7; the match to TRBD2 covers 8 bases. CDR1 is SGHTA and CDR2 is FQGNSA in the germline V gene. The V segment lost 5 bases and the J segment 2 bases; nucleotides outside the gene matches: 8. The CDR3 consists of 15 residues. CDR3 region: CASSPEGLGTYEQYF. The DNA of the CDR3 is TGTGCCAGCAGCCCCGAGGGACTAGGAACCTACGAGCAGTACTTC.

The rearrangement uses TRBV30 and TRBJ2-7; 7 bases match TRBD1. This CDR3 contains 14 residues. Trimming took 0 bases from V and 3 from J; bases not matched to a gene: 5. Germline-derived CDR1 and CDR2 are GTSNPN and SVGIG (reference sequence). The CDR3, as DNA: TGTGCCTGGAGTGTAGGGGGCTGGAGCTACGAGCAGTACTTC. It yields the protein CAWSVGGWSYEQYF.

The V call is TRBV6-1, the J call TRBJ2-7; D possibly corresponds to TRBD1 (5 bases). Germline V gene data show CDR1 as MNHNS and CDR2 as SASEGT. The CDR3 runs to 13 residues. The V end lost 6 bases, the J end lost 4 bases, and 13 bases lay between the germline ends. CDR3 in DNA: TGTGCCAGCAGCCTGGGGCGAGAGTACGAGCAGTACTTC. Its protein is CASSLGREYEQYF.

V and J are TRBV30 and TRBJ2-1, with D possibly matching TRBD2 (6 bases). Germline V gives CDR1 GTSNPN, CDR2 SVGIG (reference sequence). This CDR3 is built from 18 residues. Trimming took 1 base from V and 0 from J, leaving 19 bases between them. The CDR3 reads CAWSGYGDSPNSYNEQFF. CDR3 nucleotide sequence: TGTGCCTGGAGTGGATACGGGGACTCCCCAAACTCCTACAATGAGCAGTTCTTC.

The V and J genes are TRBV28 and TRBJ1-5; perhaps TRBD1 as D (5 bases). This CDR3 contains 13 residues. The V gene's germline CDR1 is MDHEN and CDR2 SYDVKM. V was cut by 10 bases and J by 5 bases, with 15 bases left in between. The CDR3 DNA reads as TGTGCCACGCGGTACAGGACCTATCAGCCCCAGCATTTT. Amino acids: CATRYRTYQPQHF.

The rearrangement uses TRBV4-2 and TRBJ1-5; D unclear. The germline V and J ends were trimmed by 0 bases and 7 bases, with 7 bases remaining between them. The CDR3 contains 13 residues. Germline CDR1 is LGHNA and CDR2 is YNFKEQ. This chain's CDR3 is CASSQDIGQPQHF. The CDR3, as DNA: TGTGCCAGCAGCCAAGATATCGGGCAGCCCCAGCATTTT.

CDR3 nucleotide sequence: TGTGCCTGGAGTGACCGTGGAAACACCATATATTTT. Translating gives CAWSDRGNTIYF. J is TRBJ1-3 and V is TRBV30, with D unresolved. V shed 1 base and J shed 3 bases, with 4 bases lying between them. Germline CDR1 GTSNPN, CDR2 SVGIG (reference sequence). CDR3 size: 12 residues.

The chain joins TRBV6-6 to TRBJ1-2; tentatively, D is TRBD1 (5 bases). V was trimmed by 0 bases and J by 5 bases, leaving 13 bases between them. This CDR3 region has 15 residues. Germline CDR1 and CDR2: MNHNY and SVGAGI (reference sequence). CDR3 residues: CASSYSGDAGYGYTF. Here the CDR3 DNA reads TGTGCCAGCAGTTACTCTGGGGACGCGGGGTATGGCTACACCTTC.

This sequence joins TRBV27 and TRBJ2-3, with D uncertain. The V gene lost 0 bases and the J gene lost 3 bases, with 13 bases spanning the gap. The germline gives CDR1 MNHEY, CDR2 SMNVEV (reference sequence). This CDR3 spans 16 amino acids. This CDR3 is CASSLSTRFRTDTQYF. CDR3 DNA: TGTGCCAGCAGTTTATCAACACGATTCCGTACAGATACGCAGTATTTT.